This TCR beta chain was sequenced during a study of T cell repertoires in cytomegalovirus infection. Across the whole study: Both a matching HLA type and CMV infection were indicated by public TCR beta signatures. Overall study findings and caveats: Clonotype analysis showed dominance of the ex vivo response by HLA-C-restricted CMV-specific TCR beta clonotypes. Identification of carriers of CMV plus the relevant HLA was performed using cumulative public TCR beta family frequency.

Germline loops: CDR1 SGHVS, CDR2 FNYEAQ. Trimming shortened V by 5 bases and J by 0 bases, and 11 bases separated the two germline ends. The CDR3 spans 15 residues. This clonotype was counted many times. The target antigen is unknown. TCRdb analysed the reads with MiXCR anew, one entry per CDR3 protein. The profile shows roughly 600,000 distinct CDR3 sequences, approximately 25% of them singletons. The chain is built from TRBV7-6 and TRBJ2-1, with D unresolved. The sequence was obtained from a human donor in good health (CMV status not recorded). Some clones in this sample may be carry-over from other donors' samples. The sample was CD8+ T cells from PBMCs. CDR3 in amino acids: CASSHDGSSYNEQFF. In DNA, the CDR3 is TGTGCCAGCAGCCATGACGGAAGCTCCTACAATGAGCAGTTCTTC.